The T cell receptor (beta chain) under discussion was sequenced for a study of blood T cells in healthy people across ages. Primed by a sample-barcoded 5' primer and a J-beta primer mix, a second PCR proceeded for about 6 to 11 cycles. One entry per CDR3 protein, called by TCRdb with MiXCR from the 5' RACE reads. The sample includes 1.5 million to 2 million distinct CDR3 sequences, approximately 28% of them seen just once. From germline, CDR1 is SGHTA and CDR2 FQGNSA. The CDR3 is 15 amino acids. Material: blood. V gene TRBV7-2 combines with J gene TRBJ2-4; 12 bases line up with TRBD2. The J call may be wrong; the DNA end is better matched by TRBJ2-7. This clonotype was obtained from a woman aged 25 to 39 in good health. CDR3 sequence reads: CASSTSSGRVSEQYF. The DNA of the CDR3 is TGTGCCAGCAGCACTTCTAGCGGGAGGGTTTCCGAGCAGTACTTC.